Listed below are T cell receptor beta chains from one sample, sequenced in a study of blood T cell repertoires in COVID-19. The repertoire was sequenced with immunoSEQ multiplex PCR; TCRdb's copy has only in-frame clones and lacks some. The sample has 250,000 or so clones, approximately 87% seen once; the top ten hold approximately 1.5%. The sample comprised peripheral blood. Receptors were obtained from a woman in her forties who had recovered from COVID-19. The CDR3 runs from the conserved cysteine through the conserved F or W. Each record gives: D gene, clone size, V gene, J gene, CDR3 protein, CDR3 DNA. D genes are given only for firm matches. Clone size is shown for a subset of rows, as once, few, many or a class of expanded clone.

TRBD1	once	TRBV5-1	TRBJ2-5	CASSSETGGVETQYF	TGCGCCAGCAGCTCGGAGACAGGGGGCGTAGAGACCCAGTACTTC
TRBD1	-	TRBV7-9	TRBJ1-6	CASSPGTGHSYNSPLHF	TGTGCCAGCAGCCCGGGGACAGGACACTCCTATAATTCACCCCTCCACTTT
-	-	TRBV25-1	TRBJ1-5	CASRPSGGSNQPQHF	TGTGCCAGCAGGCCCTCGGGGGGAAGCAATCAGCCCCAGCATTTT
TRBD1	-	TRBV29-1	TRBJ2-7	CSVGTEVRREQYF	TGCAGCGTGGGGACAGAAGTAAGGCGCGAGCAGTACTTC
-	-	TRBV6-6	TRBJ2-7	CASSSRVDEQYF	TGTGCCAGCAGTTCGCGGGTGGACGAGCAGTACTTC
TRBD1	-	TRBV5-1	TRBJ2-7	CASRPGQSYEQYF	TGCGCCAGCAGACCGGGACAGTCCTACGAGCAGTACTTC
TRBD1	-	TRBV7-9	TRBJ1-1	CASSGGDRDHTEAFF	TGTGCCAGCAGCGGAGGGGACAGGGACCACACTGAAGCTTTCTTT
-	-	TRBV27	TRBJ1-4	CASSLSRGINEKLFF	TGTGCCAGCAGTTTATCTCGGGGTATAAATGAAAAACTGTTTTTT
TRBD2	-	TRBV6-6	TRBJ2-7	CASSPLGEGQQYF	TGTGCCAGCAGTCCATTGGGGGAGGGTCAGCAGTACTTC
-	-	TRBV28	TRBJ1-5	CASSLVGAGNQPQHF	TGTGCCAGCAGTTTAGTAGGGGCTGGCAATCAGCCCCAGCATTTT
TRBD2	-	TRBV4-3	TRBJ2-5	CASSLKGIAGPEETQYF	TGCGCCAGCAGCCTTAAGGGGATAGCGGGGCCCGAGGAGACCCAGTACTTC
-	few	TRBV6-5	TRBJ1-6	CASSYGGGYSPLHF	TGTGCCAGCAGTTACGGGGGGGGCTATTCACCCCTCCACTTT
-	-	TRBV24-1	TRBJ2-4	CATSDLIQGRNIQYF	TGTGCCACCAGTGATTTGATACAGGGGAGGAACATTCAGTACTTC
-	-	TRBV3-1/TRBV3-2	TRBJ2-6	CASSQREGVQGANVLTF	TGTGCCAGCAGCCAACGAGAGGGGGTGCAAGGGGCCAACGTCCTGACTTTC
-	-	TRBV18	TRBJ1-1	CASSPYPPGANTEAFF	TGTGCCAGCTCGCCTTACCCCCCAGGGGCGAACACTGAAGCTTTCTTT
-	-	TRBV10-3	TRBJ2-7	CAISEVSRVGSYEQYF	TGTGCCATCAGTGAAGTATCCAGGGTGGGGTCCTACGAGCAGTACTTC
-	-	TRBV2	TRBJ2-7	CASRYPYGGSYEQYF	TGTGCCAGCAGGTACCCTTACGGGGGCTCCTACGAGCAGTACTTC
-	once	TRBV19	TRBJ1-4	CASSSPRTAAGEKLFF	TGTGCCAGTAGTTCTCCCCGGACGGCGGCGGGGGAAAAACTGTTTTTT
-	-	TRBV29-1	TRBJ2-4	CSVEDRVGKNIQYF	TGCAGCGTTGAAGACAGGGTTGGCAAAAACATTCAGTACTTC
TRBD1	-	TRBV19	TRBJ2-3	CASSKRQGPTDTQYF	TGTGCCAGTAGTAAAAGACAGGGGCCCACAGATACGCAGTATTTT
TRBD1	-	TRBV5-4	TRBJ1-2	CASSLSTGINYGYTF	TGTGCCAGCAGCCTATCGACAGGGATAAACTATGGCTACACCTTC
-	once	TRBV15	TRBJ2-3	CATSRDRWAGVLTDTQYF	TGTGCCACCAGCAGAGATAGGTGGGCAGGGGTTTTGACAGATACGCAGTATTTT
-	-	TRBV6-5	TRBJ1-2	CASTPDSYYGYTF	TGTGCCAGCACTCCCGACAGTTACTATGGCTACACCTTC
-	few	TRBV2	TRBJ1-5	CASSGTVWGGNQPQHF	TGTGCCAGCAGTGGAACCGTGTGGGGGGGCAATCAGCCCCAGCATTTT
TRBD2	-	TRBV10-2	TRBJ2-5	CASRRTSGGPRETQYF	TGCGCCAGCAGGAGGACTAGCGGGGGCCCCAGAGAGACCCAGTACTTC
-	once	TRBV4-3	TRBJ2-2	CASSHGGGRGNTGELFF	TGCGCCAGCAGCCATGGGGGGGGCAGGGGTAACACCGGGGAGCTGTTTTTT
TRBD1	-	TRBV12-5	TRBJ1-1	CASGLGQGPRISPEAFF	TGTGCTAGTGGTTTGGGACAGGGCCCCCGGATTTCCCCTGAAGCTTTCTTT
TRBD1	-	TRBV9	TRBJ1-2	CASTKTGANYGYTF	TGTGCCAGCACCAAGACAGGGGCTAACTATGGCTACACCTTC
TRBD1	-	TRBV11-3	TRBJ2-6	CASSSGQGTAANVLTF	TGTGCCAGCAGCTCGGGACAGGGCACTGCGGCCAACGTCCTGACTTTC